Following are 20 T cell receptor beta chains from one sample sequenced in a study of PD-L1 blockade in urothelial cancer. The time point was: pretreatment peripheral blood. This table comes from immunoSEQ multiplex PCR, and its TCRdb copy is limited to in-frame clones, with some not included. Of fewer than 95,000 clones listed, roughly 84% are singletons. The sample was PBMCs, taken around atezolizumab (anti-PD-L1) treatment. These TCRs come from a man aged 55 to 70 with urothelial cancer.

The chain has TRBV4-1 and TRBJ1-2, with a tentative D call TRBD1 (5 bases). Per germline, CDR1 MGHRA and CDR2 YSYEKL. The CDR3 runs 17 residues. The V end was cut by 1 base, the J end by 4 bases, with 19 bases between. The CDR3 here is CASSQVGRVTSGYGYTF. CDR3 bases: TGCGCCAGCAGCCAAGTGGGCAGGGTTACTTCGGGCTATGGCTACACCTTC.

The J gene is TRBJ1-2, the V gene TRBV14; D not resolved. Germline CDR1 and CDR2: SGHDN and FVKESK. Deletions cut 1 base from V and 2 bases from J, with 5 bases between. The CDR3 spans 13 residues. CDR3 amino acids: CASSQVRNYGYTF. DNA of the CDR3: TGTGCCAGCAGCCAAGTCCGGAACTATGGCTACACCTTC.

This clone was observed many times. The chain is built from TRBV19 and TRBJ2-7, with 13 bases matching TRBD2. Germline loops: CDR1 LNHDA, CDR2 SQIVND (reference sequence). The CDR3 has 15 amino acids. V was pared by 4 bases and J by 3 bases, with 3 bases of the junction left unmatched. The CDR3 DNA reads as TGTGCCAGTAGTAAGGGACTAGCGGGATTCTACGAGCAGTACTTC. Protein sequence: CASSKGLAGFYEQYF.

The CDR3 DNA reads TGTGCCAGCAGCTTATGGGGGGGAGGGAATCAGCCCCAGCATTTT. Its protein is CASSLWGGGNQPQHF. The V gene is TRBV7-2, the J gene TRBJ1-5; a possible D gene is TRBD1 (5 bases). V lost 2 bases, J lost 4 bases, and 12 bases lay in between. The CDR3 has 15 residues. Germline-derived CDR1 and CDR2 are SGHTA and FQGNSA.

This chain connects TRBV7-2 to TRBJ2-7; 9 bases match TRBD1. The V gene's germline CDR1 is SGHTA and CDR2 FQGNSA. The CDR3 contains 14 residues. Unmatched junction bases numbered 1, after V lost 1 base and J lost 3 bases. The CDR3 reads CASSLGGQGYEQYF. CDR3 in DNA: TGTGCCAGCAGCTTAGGGGGACAGGGCTACGAGCAGTACTTC.

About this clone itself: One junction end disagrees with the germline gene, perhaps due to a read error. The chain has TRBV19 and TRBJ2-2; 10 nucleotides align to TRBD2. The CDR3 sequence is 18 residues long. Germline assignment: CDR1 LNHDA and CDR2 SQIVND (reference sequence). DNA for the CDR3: TGTGCCAGTAGTCCCCGACTAAGCGGGAGGGTGAACGCCGGGGAGCTGTTTTTT. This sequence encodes CASSPRLSGRVNAGELFF.

For the CDR3, the DNA is TGTGCCAGTAGTTCCGGACTAGCGGGGGTTACGAACACCGGGGAGCTGTTTTTT. Protein product: CASSSGLAGVTNTGELFF. The rearrangement uses TRBV19 and TRBJ2-2, with TRBD2 matching over 13 bases. Germline trimming cut 5 bases from V and 0 bases from J; bases unmatched to any gene: 6. This CDR3 has 18 amino acids. Germline CDR1 is LNHDA and CDR2 is SQIVND (reference sequence).

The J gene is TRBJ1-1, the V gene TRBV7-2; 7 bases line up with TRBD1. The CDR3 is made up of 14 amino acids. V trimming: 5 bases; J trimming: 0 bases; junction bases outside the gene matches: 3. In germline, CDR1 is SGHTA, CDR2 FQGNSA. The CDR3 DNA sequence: TGTGCCAGCAGCCCGGACAGGATGAACACTGAAGCTTTCTTT. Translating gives CASSPDRMNTEAFF. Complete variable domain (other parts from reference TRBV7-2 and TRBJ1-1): GAGVSQSPSNKVTEKGKDVELRCDPISGHTALYWYRQSLGQGLEFLIYFQGNSAPDKSGLPSDRFSAERTGGSVSTLTIQRTQQEDSAVYLCASSPDRMNTEAFFGQGTRLTVV.

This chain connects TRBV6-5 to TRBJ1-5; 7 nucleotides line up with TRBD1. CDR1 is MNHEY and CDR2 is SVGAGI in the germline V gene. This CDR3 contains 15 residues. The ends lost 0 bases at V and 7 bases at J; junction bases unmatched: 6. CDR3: CASSYSRGIGQPQHF. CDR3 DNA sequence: TGTGCCAGCAGTTACTCCAGGGGGATTGGGCAGCCCCAGCATTTT.

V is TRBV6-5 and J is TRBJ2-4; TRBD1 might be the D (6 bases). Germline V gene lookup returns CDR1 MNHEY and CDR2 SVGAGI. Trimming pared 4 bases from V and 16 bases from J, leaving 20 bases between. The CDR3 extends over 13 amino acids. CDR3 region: CASSSAVGAEPYF. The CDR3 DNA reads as TGTGCCAGCAGTTCCGCCGTGGGGGCGGAGCCATACTTC.

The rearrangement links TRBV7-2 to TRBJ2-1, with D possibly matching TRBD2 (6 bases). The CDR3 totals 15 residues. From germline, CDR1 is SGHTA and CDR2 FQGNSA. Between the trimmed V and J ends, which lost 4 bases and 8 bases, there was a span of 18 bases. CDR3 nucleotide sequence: TGTGCCAGCAGCTCCGCCGGGACTTCTTTCCATGAGCAGTTCTTC. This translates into CASSSAGTSFHEQFF.

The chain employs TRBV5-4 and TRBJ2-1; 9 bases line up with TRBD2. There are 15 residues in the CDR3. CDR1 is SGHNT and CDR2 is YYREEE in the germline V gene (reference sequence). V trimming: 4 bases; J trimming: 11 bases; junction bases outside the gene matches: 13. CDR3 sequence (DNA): TGTGCCAGCAGCCCGGCGGGGGGGCCCTTAAGTAAGCAGTTCTTC. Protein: CASSPAGGPLSKQFF.

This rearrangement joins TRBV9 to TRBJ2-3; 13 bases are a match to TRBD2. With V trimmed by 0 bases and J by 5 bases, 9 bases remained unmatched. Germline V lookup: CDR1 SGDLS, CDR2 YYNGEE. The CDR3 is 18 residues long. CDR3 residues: CASSVVPRTSGSRDTQYF. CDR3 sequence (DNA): TGTGCCAGCAGCGTAGTTCCGAGGACTAGCGGGAGCCGAGATACGCAGTATTTT.

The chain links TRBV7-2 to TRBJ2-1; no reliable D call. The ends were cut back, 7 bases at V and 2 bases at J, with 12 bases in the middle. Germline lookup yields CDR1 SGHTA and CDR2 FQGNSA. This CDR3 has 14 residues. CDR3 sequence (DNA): TGTGCCAGCAACACCTACAGAACCTACAATGAGCAGTTCTTC. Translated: CASNTYRTYNEQFF.

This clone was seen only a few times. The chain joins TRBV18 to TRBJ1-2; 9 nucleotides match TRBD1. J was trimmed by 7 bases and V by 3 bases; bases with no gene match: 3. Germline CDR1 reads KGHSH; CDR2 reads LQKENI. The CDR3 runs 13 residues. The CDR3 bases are TGTGCCAGCTCACCGGGACAGGGTTCTGGCTACACCTTC. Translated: CASSPGQGSGYTF.

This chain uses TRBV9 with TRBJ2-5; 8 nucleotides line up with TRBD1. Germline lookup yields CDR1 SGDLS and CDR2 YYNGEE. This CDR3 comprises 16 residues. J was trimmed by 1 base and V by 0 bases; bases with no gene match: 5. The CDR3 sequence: CASSVEVTGGQETQYF. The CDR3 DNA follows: TGTGCCAGCAGCGTAGAGGTCACAGGGGGCCAAGAGACCCAGTACTTC.

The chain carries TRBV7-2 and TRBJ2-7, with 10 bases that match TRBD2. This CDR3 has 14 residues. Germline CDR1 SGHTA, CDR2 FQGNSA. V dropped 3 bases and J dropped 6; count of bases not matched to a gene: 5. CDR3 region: CASSFLIAGGEQYF. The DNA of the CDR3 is TGTGCCAGCAGCTTTTTGATAGCGGGAGGCGAGCAGTACTTC.

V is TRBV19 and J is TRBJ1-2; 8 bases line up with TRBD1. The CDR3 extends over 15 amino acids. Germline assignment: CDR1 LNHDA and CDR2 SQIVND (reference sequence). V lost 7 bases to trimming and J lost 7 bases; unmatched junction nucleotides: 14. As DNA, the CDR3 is TGTGCCAGTACCCAACAGACAGGGGCATTAGGTGGCTACACCTTC. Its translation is CASTQQTGALGGYTF. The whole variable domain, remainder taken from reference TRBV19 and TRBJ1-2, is DGGITQSPKYLFRKEGQNVTLSCEQNLNHDAMYWYRQDPGQGLRLIYYSQIVNDFQKGDIAEGYSVSREKKESFPLTVTSAQKNPTAFYLCASTQQTGALGGYTFGSGTRLTVV.

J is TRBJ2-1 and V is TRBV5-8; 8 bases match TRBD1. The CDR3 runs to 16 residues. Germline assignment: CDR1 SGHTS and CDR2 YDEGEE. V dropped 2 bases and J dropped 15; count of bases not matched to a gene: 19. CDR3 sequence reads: CASSFENTGTGSPWFF. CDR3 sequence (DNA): TGTGCCAGCAGCTTCGAAAACACCGGGACAGGAAGCCCTTGGTTCTTC.

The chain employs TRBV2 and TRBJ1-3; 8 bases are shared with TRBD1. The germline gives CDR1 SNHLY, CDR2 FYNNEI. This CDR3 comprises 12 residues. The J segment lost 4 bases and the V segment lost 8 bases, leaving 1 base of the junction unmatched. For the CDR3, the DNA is TGTGCCAGCGCAGGGGGCGGAAACACCATATATTTT. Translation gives CASAGGGNTIYF.